This entry lists 16 T cell receptor beta chains sequenced from one sample in a study of PD-1 blockade in classical Hodgkin lymphoma. The repertoire was sequenced with immunoSEQ multiplex PCR; TCRdb's copy has only in-frame clones and lacks some. The sample yields nearly 25,000 clones, 80% seen once. Each patient relapsed following autologous stem cell transplantation, and prior brentuximab vedotin exposure differed. Material: peripheral blood mononuclear cells (PBMCs), obtained at baseline. The receptors shown here come from a human donor with classical Hodgkin lymphoma.

This chain uses TRBV5-1 with TRBJ2-7, with a possible D match to TRBD1 (5 bases). The germline V and J ends were trimmed by 0 bases and 2 bases, with 9 bases remaining between them. The CDR3 sequence is 14 residues long. Germline values: CDR1 SGHRS, CDR2 YFSETQ. The CDR3 DNA follows: TGCGCCAGCAGCTTGGGGTCAGGGCCCTACGAGCAGTACTTC. Translation: CASSLGSGPYEQYF.

This clone was detected once. V and J are TRBV5-4 and TRBJ2-1; 8 positions match TRBD2. V gave up 4 bases and J gave up 1 base; unmatched junction bases: 4. The CDR3 totals 15 residues. Germline V CDR1 and CDR2: SGHNT, YYREEE (reference sequence). CDR3 residues: CASSPGGGSYNEQFF. The CDR3 coding sequence is TGTGCCAGCAGCCCGGGGGGGGGATCCTACAATGAGCAGTTCTTC.

CDR3: CASSVNQGEGNIQYF. As DNA, the CDR3 is TGTGCCAGCAGTGTGAACCAGGGGGAAGGAAACATTCAGTACTTC. The chain combines TRBV6-4 with TRBJ2-4; TRBD1 agrees at 7 bases. Per the germline V gene, CDR1 is MRHNA and CDR2 is SNTAGT. The J segment lost 6 bases and the V segment lost 4 bases, leaving 9 bases of the junction unmatched. The CDR3 loop spans 15 amino acids.

The rearrangement links TRBV6-1 to TRBJ2-4, with D possibly matching TRBD1 (6 bases). V lost 7 bases and J lost 1, with 14 bases in between. Germline CDR1 is MNHNS and CDR2 is SASEGT. The CDR3 consists of 15 residues. The CDR3 bases are TGTGCCAGCACCCAGGGGAGCACTGCCAAAAACATTCAGTACTTC. Residues: CASTQGSTAKNIQYF.

This clone turned up a few times. V gene TRBV18 combines with J gene TRBJ1-1, with D uncertain. The V gene lost 3 bases and the J gene lost 0 bases, with 17 bases spanning the gap. The CDR3 is 17 amino acids. From germline, CDR1 is KGHSH and CDR2 LQKENI. The CDR3 loop is CASSPSQWTELNTEAFF. As DNA, the CDR3 is TGTGCCAGCTCACCCTCACAGTGGACGGAATTGAACACTGAAGCTTTCTTT.

The gene calls are TRBV10-2 and TRBJ2-7; possible D gene TRBD2, 7 bases. Germline loops: CDR1 WSHSY, CDR2 SAAADI. The V and J ends lost 6 bases and 1 base respectively, with 22 bases between them. The CDR3 length is 17 residues. Written as DNA, the CDR3 is TGCGCCAGCAGGGGAGGGGGGGCCTCTCCCCTATCCTACGAGCAGTACTTC. Protein product: CASRGGGASPLSYEQYF.

This clone was seen only once. The chain links TRBV7-2 to TRBJ1-4, with D hard to call. The CDR3 totals 15 residues. Germline CDR1 reads SGHTA; CDR2 reads FQGNSA. The germline V and J ends were trimmed by 1 base and 5 bases, with 11 bases remaining between them. The CDR3 spells CASSLVSQINEKLFF. The CDR3 DNA sequence: TGTGCCAGCAGCTTAGTGTCACAGATAAATGAAAAACTGTTTTTT.

The rearrangement joins TRBV28 to TRBJ2-1, with 8 bases matching TRBD1. Germline V gene lookup returns CDR1 MDHEN and CDR2 SYDVKM. The CDR3 has 15 residues. J was trimmed by 9 bases and V by 2 bases; bases with no gene match: 9. In DNA, the CDR3 is TGTGCCAGCAGTTTACCAGGACAGGGTCTCGGTGAGCAGTTCTTC. It translates to CASSLPGQGLGEQFF.

The chain is built from TRBV5-1 and TRBJ1-2; possible D gene TRBD1, 5 bases. This CDR3 spans 14 amino acids. CDR1 is SGHRS and CDR2 is YFSETQ in the germline V gene. V lost 7 bases, J lost 1 base, and 14 bases lay in between. DNA of the CDR3: TGCGCCAGCGCGGCTGGACAAGTTAACTATGGCTACACCTTC. This gives the protein CASAAGQVNYGYTF.

The V call is TRBV6-5, the J call TRBJ1-5; D call uncertain. Looked up from germline, CDR1 is MNHEY and CDR2 is SVGAGI. Trimming stripped 2 bases from V and 0 bases from J, with 2 bases between. CDR3 length: 13 amino acids. CDR3 protein: CASSYGSNQPQHF. CDR3 DNA sequence: TGTGCCAGCAGTTACGGTAGCAATCAGCCCCAGCATTTT.

V gene TRBV7-2 combines with J gene TRBJ1-6, with D unclear. The CDR3 sequence is 13 residues long. Trimming took 2 bases from V and 6 from J, leaving 5 bases between them. Germline CDR1 and CDR2: SGHTA and FQGNSA. The CDR3 here is CASSLMSNSPLHF. The CDR3 bases are TGTGCCAGCAGCTTAATGAGTAATTCACCCCTCCACTTT.

This clone has just one count. V and J are TRBV5-1 and TRBJ1-1, with no clear D. The CDR3 extends over 14 amino acids. Trimming stripped 2 bases from V and 1 base from J, with 9 bases between. Germline V gene lookup returns CDR1 SGHRS and CDR2 YFSETQ. The CDR3 coding sequence is TGCGCCAGCAGCTTCGACACTCCGAACACTGAAGCTTTCTTT. Translating it yields CASSFDTPNTEAFF.

This chain uses TRBV4-2 with TRBJ1-2, with a weak D call TRBD1 (5 bases). The V end was cut by 0 bases, the J end by 3 bases, with 11 bases between. This CDR3 comprises 15 residues. Germline V gene data show CDR1 as LGHNA and CDR2 as YNFKEQ. The CDR3 sequence is CASSQDLDSHYGYTF. DNA of the CDR3: TGTGCCAGCAGCCAAGACCTCGACAGCCACTATGGCTACACCTTC.

The V call is TRBV6-5, the J call TRBJ1-6; the D is unclear. This CDR3 has 15 amino acids. In germline, CDR1 is MNHEY, CDR2 SVGAGI. Trimming took 5 bases from V and 3 from J, leaving 11 bases between them. CDR3 nucleotide sequence: TGTGCCAGCAGTCACCGGGAGTACTATAATTCACCCCTCCACTTT. Translating it yields CASSHREYYNSPLHF.

The rearrangement uses TRBV7-2 and TRBJ1-2; D remains unclear. Germline V CDR1 and CDR2: SGHTA, FQGNSA. This CDR3 contains 15 residues. The ends were cut back, 0 bases at V and 4 bases at J, with 12 bases in the middle. The CDR3 DNA sequence: TGTGCCAGCAGCTTAGCGCTGGCAGGCGTCTATGGCTACACCTTC. Protein: CASSLALAGVYGYTF.

V gene TRBV11-2 combines with J gene TRBJ2-2; TRBD2 aligns across 9 bases. After removal of 5 bases from V and 5 bases from J, the junction contained 6 bases not matched to a gene. Germline values: CDR1 SGHAT, CDR2 FQNNGV. The CDR3 contains 15 residues. The CDR3 sequence is CASSRAGGPTGELFF. As DNA, the CDR3 is TGTGCCAGCAGCCGCGCGGGGGGGCCGACCGGGGAGCTGTTTTTT. Filled out from reference TRBV11-2 and TRBJ2-2, the complete variable domain reads EAGVAQSPRYKIIEKRQSVAFWCNPISGHATLYWYQQILGQGPKLLIQFQNNGVVDDSQLPKDRFSAERLKGVDSTLKIQPAKLEDSAVYLCASSRAGGPTGELFFGEGSRLTVL.